Sequencing of this T cell receptor (beta chain) was carried out in a study of shared clonotypes between healthy human individuals (dated by TCRdb to 2020 to 2022). With regard to the full study: A few men and two women, aged 18 to 49 years, made up the cohort. Different laboratories and diverse techniques were used to prepare libraries and sequence TCR repertoires, to increase sequencing depth and limit assay-specific biases. Per donor, leukapheresis produced somewhere between about 0.94 and 9.5 billion PBMCs. The study deeply sequenced blood TCR repertoires of about five healthy adults to estimate repertoire size and the extent of clonotype sharing between individuals. On the study overall, not on this receptor specifically: Pairwise subsampling led to the expectation that sequencing depth would affect the degree of clonotype sharing among donors. Sampling was restricted to blood, and TCR repertoires in tissues likely differ from the TCR repertoires found in blood. The genetic and exposure-history diversity represented was limited by the small number of donors.

The germline V gene provides CDR1 SNHLY and CDR2 FYNNEI. Reading from cysteine to phenylalanine, the CDR3 counts 14 amino acids. CDR3 DNA is the only sequence kept; it has 42 bases, read in frame from the first base. As concerns this clone: Its antigen is not yet known. An end of the junction differs from the germline gene, which may be a read error.

The donors were healthy, HIV-negative adults who had no recently reported acute infections or vaccinations. All donors were Caucasian adults living in Nashville, Tennessee, USA. For unsorted samples, some 90 million PBMCs were counted, and genomic DNA was extracted using the QIAamp DNA Blood Mini kit. Blood was collected by leukapheresis, and PBMCs were isolated by Ficoll-Histopaque density gradient centrifugation and then cryopreserved in liquid nitrogen vapor phase. Using the deep immunoSEQ assay, multiplex PCR amplified TCR CDR3 regions from genomic DNA. For each cell subset, the extracted genomic DNA was distributed evenly across all wells of several immunoSEQ 96-well plates, and each plate served as one replicate. For unsorted PBMC, roughly 330 ng of genomic DNA, equivalent to about 32,000 T cell genomes, went into each replicate PCR. Unsorted PBMC genomic DNA was sequenced across ten immunoSEQ deep assay plates. The purified libraries were quantified using a Qubit 3.0 fluorometer, sized with a Bioanalyzer 2100, and then quantified again using the KAPA Library Quantification kit. Every immunoSEQ 96-well plate was sequenced on a dedicated single-read 150-cycle Illumina NextSeq 550 flow cell. In the authors' own workflow: Because the immunoSEQ output included only junctional sequences and no quality scores, the filtering could not be the same as the filtering used for full-length reads. To assign V/J genes and CDR3, sequences were annotated against IMGT germline references using PyIR, a Python wrapper for IgBLAST v1.9. Reads were removed for weak V/J assignments (E-value above 1e-6), missing CDR3, stop codons, out-of-frame junctions, or ambiguous translated residues. V3J clonotypes were defined by identical inferred V gene, J gene, and CDR3 amino acid sequence. Percentage overlap between repertoires was calculated by dividing the number of shared unique clonotypes by the size of the smaller repertoire. Three approaches were used to assess repertoire richness: RTK rarefaction, the Chao1 estimator, and Recon v2.1 estimates of unobserved clonotypes. Sourced from immuneACCESS, this table was stored by TCRdb with only in-frame sequences that have V and J called. A share of the clones is absent; for the studies checked, an unresolved V gene accounts for under half, and the remainder has no known explanation. V, J and clone size were drawn from that table, and D and trimming were deduced from the DNA. The sample table records 490,000 or so clones; around 78% of these occur just once. Of the sample, 10% to 15% falls within the top ten clones.

The chain joins TRBV2 to TRBJ2-2, with 8 bases aligning to TRBD1. The origin of this receptor is a woman aged 40 to 50 in good health. Some clones in this sample may be carry-over from other donors' samples. Material: PBMCs. The CDR3 reads CASRDRVNTRELFF. The DNA reads as follows: TGTGCCAGCAGGGACAGGGTGAACACCAGGGAGCTGTTTTTT.